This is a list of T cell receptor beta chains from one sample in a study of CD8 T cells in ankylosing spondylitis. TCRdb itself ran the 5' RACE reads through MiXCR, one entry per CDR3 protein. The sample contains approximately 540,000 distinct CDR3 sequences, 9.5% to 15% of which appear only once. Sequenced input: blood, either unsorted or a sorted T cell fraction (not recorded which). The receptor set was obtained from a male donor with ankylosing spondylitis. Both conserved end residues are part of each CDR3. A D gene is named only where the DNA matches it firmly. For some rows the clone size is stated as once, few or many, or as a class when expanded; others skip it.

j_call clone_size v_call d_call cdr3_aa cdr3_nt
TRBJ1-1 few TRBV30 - CAWSVPPWAGAASEAFF TGTGCCTGGAGTGTACCCCCGTGGGCGGGAGCGGCCTCTGAAGCTTTCTTT
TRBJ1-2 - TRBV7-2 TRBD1 CASSPRTGRGGYTF TGTGCCAGCAGCCCCAGGACAGGGCGAGGTGGCTACACCTTC
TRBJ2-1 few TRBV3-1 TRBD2 CASSQEYRGTSPYNEQFF TGTGCCAGCAGCCAAGAATATAGAGGGACTAGCCCCTACAATGAGCAGTTCTTC
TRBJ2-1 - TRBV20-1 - CSARGRGLAYNEQFF TGCAGTGCTAGAGGGAGGGGACTCGCCTACAATGAGCAGTTCTTC
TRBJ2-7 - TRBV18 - CATLRDEQYF TGTGCCACCTTACGCGACGAGCAGTACTTC
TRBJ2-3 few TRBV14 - CASQRRVTDTQYF TGTGCCAGCCAAAGGAGGGTCACGGATACGCAGTATTTT
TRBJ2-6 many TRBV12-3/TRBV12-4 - CASSRSTGRANVLTF TGTGCCAGCAGCCGTTCGACAGGCCGGGCCAACGTCCTGACTTTC
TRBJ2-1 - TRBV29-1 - CSVVPSGVSEQFF TGCAGCGTTGTACCCTCCGGGGTAAGTGAGCAGTTCTTC
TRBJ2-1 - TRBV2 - CASSISGRRSYNEQFF TGTGCCAGCAGTATAAGTGGGAGACGCTCCTACAATGAGCAGTTCTTC
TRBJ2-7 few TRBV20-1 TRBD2 CSARASGGAYEQYF TGCAGTGCTAGGGCTAGCGGTGGGGCCTACGAGCAGTACTTC
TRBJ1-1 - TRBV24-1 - CATSDWAFTEAFF TGTGCCACCAGTGATTGGGCCTTCACTGAAGCTTTCTTT
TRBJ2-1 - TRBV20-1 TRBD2 CSAKREGSYNEQFF TGCAGTGCAAAGCGGGAGGGCTCCTACAATGAGCAGTTCTTC
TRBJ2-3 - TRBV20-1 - CSARGLHGYTDTQYF TGCAGTGCTAGAGGCCTGCACGGGTACACAGATACGCAGTATTTT
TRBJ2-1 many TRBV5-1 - CASSLVLGYEQFF TGCGCCAGCAGCTTGGTCCTAGGGTATGAGCAGTTCTTC
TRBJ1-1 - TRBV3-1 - CASSQTRVSDTEAFF TGTGCCAGCAGCCAAACCAGGGTGTCGGACACTGAAGCTTTCTTT
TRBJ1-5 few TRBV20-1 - CSATSTGTYSNQPQHF TGCAGTGCCACTTCGACAGGAACATATAGCAATCAGCCCCAGCATTTT
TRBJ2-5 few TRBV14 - CASNRDLGGGETQYF TGTGCCAGCAACCGCGACTTAGGTGGGGGAGAGACCCAGTACTTC
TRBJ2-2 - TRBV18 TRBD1 CASSPTTGVTWNTGELFF TGTGCCAGCTCACCGACTACAGGGGTGACATGGAACACCGGGGAGCTGTTTTTT
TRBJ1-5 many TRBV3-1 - CASSPRGWGNQPQHF TGTGCCAGCAGCCCGCGAGGATGGGGCAATCAGCCCCAGCATTTT
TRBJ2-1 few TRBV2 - CASSELGSSYNEQFF TGTGCCAGCAGTGAATTGGGATCCTCCTACAATGAGCAGTTCTTC
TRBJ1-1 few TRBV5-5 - CASSMGHQNTEAFF TGTGCCAGCAGCATGGGACATCAAAACACTGAAGCTTTCTTT
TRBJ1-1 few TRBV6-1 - CASSEAGNTEAFF TGTGCCAGCAGTGAAGCGGGGAACACTGAAGCTTTCTTT
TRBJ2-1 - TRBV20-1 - CSAKEVPWGYNEQFF TGCAGTGCCAAAGAAGTACCGTGGGGCTACAATGAGCAGTTCTTC
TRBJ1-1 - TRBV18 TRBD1 CASSLRTGENTEAFF TGTGCCAGCTCACTCCGGACAGGGGAAAACACTGAAGCTTTCTTT
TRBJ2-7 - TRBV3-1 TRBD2 CASSPPSGTYEQYF TGTGCCAGCAGCCCACCTAGCGGGACCTACGAGCAGTACTTC
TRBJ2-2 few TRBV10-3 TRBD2 CAISDGLAATGELFF TGTGCCATCAGTGATGGACTAGCGGCCACCGGGGAGCTGTTTTTT
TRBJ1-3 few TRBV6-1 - CASRTTGYQRGNTIYF TGTGCCAGCAGGACAACAGGGTATCAGCGCGGAAACACCATATATTTT
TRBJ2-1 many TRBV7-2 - CASSKGLNSYNEQFF TGTGCCAGCAGCAAAGGACTGAACTCCTACAATGAGCAGTTCTTC
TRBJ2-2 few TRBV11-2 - CASSLDRASGELFF TGTGCCAGCAGCTTAGACAGGGCCTCCGGGGAGCTGTTTTTT
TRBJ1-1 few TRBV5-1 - CASSLTGTSGDTEAFF TGCGCCAGCAGCTTGACCGGGACGTCGGGGGACACTGAAGCTTTCTTT
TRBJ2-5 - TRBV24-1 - CATSVPGLEETQYF TGTGCCACCAGTGTTCCGGGATTAGAGGAGACCCAGTACTTC
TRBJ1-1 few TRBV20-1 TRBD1 CSALDRGGTEAFF TGCAGTGCCCTGGACAGGGGTGGGACTGAAGCTTTCTTT
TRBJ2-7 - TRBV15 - CATSRGTSKLEQYF TGTGCCACCAGCAGAGGTACTAGCAAACTCGAGCAGTACTTC
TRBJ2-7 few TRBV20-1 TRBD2 CSAPAAGGYEQYF TGCAGTGCTCCGGCTGCGGGAGGTTACGAGCAGTACTTC
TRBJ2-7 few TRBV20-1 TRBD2 CSARRTSGNPYEQYF TGCAGTGCTAGACGAACTAGCGGGAACCCCTACGAGCAGTACTTC
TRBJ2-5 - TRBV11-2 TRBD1 CASSQRPDREETQYF TGTGCCAGCAGCCAGCGCCCTGACAGGGAAGAGACCCAGTACTTC
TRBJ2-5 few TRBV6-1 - CASSRTAKGAQYF TGTGCCAGCAGCCGGACCGCCAAGGGGGCCCAGTACTTC
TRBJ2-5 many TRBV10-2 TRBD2 CASSVRGREGETQYF TGCGCCAGCAGTGTTCGTGGGAGGGAGGGAGAGACCCAGTACTTC
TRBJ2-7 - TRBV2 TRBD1 CASRLRGLNEQYF TGTGCCAGCCGACTAAGGGGGCTGAACGAGCAGTACTTC
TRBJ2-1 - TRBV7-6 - CASSLAWGYEQFF TGTGCCAGCAGCTTAGCGTGGGGGTATGAGCAGTTCTTC
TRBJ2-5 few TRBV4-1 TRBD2 CASSQLAGETQYF TGCGCCAGCAGCCAGCTAGCGGGGGAGACCCAGTACTTC
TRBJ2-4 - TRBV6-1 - CASTSGGIQYF TGTGCCAGCACCAGTGGGGGCATTCAGTACTTC
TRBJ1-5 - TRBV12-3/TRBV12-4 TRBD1 CASTRQGSNQPQHF TGTGCCAGCACTCGACAGGGGAGCAATCAGCCCCAGCATTTT
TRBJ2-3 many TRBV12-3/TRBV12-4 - CASRAQRELTDTQYF TGTGCCAGCAGGGCCCAAAGGGAGCTCACAGATACGCAGTATTTT
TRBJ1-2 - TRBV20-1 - CSAPGVYGYTF TGCAGCGCGCCTGGTGTCTATGGCTACACCTTC
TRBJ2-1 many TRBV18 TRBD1 CASSEGASYNEQFF TGTGCCAGCTCTGAGGGGGCCTCCTACAATGAGCAGTTCTTC
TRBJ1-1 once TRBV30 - CAWTLRTEAFF TGTGCCTGGACGCTCCGAACTGAAGCTTTCTTT
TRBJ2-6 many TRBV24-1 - CATSEAGANVLTF TGTGCCACCAGTGAGGCTGGGGCCAACGTCCTGACTTTC
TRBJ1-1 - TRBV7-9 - CASSSSGGQGGTEAFF TGTGCCAGCAGCTCTTCGGGGGGACAAGGAGGCACTGAAGCTTTCTTT
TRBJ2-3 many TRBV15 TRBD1 CATSRRTGGTDTQYF TGTGCCACCAGCAGACGGACAGGGGGAACAGATACGCAGTATTTT
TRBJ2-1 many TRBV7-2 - CASSLEWGRGEQFF TGTGCCAGCAGCTTAGAATGGGGCCGAGGTGAGCAGTTCTTC
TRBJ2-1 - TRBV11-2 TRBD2 CASSPSAGGGNEQFF TGTGCCAGCAGCCCCTCGGCGGGAGGAGGGAATGAGCAGTTCTTC
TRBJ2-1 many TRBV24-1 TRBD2 CATSDGTSAWIYNEQFF TGTGCCACCAGTGATGGGACTAGCGCCTGGATATACAATGAGCAGTTCTTC